Below, 16 T cell receptor beta chains from the same sample are listed, as sequenced in a study of shared clonotypes between healthy human individuals. Clones were read by immunoSEQ multiplex PCR, and TCRdb kept only the in-frame ones, dropping some. The sample comprises some 1.5 million clones, 96% of which are singletons, and about 1% rests with the top ten. The sample comprised naive CD4+ T cells sorted from blood. Subset noted: CD45RA+ positively selected. Every receptor here comes from a man in his thirties or forties in good health.

V and J are TRBV28 and TRBJ2-1; D might be TRBD2 (5 bases). The CDR3 length is 15 residues. The germline gives CDR1 MDHEN, CDR2 SYDVKM. Deletions cut 3 bases from V and 2 bases from J, with 11 bases between. The CDR3 DNA reads as TGTGCCAGCAGTTTTTTAGCGACCACCTACAATGAGCAGTTCTTC. It encodes CASSFLATTYNEQFF.

On this clone: Compared with germline, one end of the junction differs, possibly owing to a read error. V usage is TRBV7-7 and J usage is TRBJ2-1; 9 bases are a match to TRBD2. CDR1 is SSHAT and CDR2 is FNYEAQ in the germline V gene (reference sequence). CDR3 size: 15 residues. The CDR3 here is CASSLYLAGTGEQFF. The CDR3 DNA reads TGTGCTAGCAGCTTATACCTAGCGGGAACGGGTGAGCAGTTCTTC.

V is TRBV5-5 and J is TRBJ2-3; 8 bases are shared with TRBD2. Germline V lookup: CDR1 SGHKS, CDR2 YYEKEE (reference sequence). V lost 4 bases and J lost 3; bases outside the gene matches: 7. The CDR3 is made up of 15 amino acids. As DNA, the CDR3 is TGTGCCAGCAGCCCCGCGGGAGGTAGGACAGATACGCAGTATTTT. Protein: CASSPAGGRTDTQYF.

The V call is TRBV9, the J call TRBJ2-5; 9 bases align to TRBD1. V lost 3 bases to trimming and J lost 5 bases; unmatched junction nucleotides: 11. The CDR3 has 16 residues. From germline, CDR1 is SGDLS and CDR2 YYNGEE. As DNA, the CDR3 is TGTGCCAGCAGCGCCCACTTACAGGGGGCATTGGAGACCCAGTACTTC. Encoded protein: CASSAHLQGALETQYF.

The chain couples TRBV10-3 to TRBJ2-7; TRBD1 might be the D (6 bases). CDR3 length equals 14 residues. V lost 0 bases and J lost 5, with 11 bases in between. The germline V gene encodes CDR1 ENHRY and CDR2 SYGVKD. The CDR3 sequence is CAISESRDTDEQYF. CDR3 DNA: TGTGCCATCAGTGAGTCACGGGACACAGACGAGCAGTACTTC.

The V gene is TRBV10-3, the J gene TRBJ1-2, with D maybe TRBD1 (6 bases). The V end lost 3 bases, the J end lost 0 bases, and 17 bases lay between the germline ends. The CDR3 is made up of 17 amino acids. Germline assignment: CDR1 ENHRY and CDR2 SYGVKD. In nucleotides, the CDR3 is TGTGCCATCAGTGATATCGGGACAAAACCAGCTAACTATGGCTACACCTTC. It encodes CAISDIGTKPANYGYTF.

This chain uses TRBV6-5 with TRBJ2-3; 10 nucleotides align to TRBD1. The CDR3 has 16 amino acids. The germline CDR1 and CDR2 sequences are MNHEY and SVGAGI. The ends lost 2 bases at V and 2 bases at J; junction bases unmatched: 4. CDR3 nucleotides: TGTGCCAGCAGTTACCGGGGACAGGGGTTCACAGATACGCAGTATTTT. It is translated as CASSYRGQGFTDTQYF.

The rearrangement joins TRBV7-2 to TRBJ1-2; no firm D call. The V gene's germline CDR1 is SGHTA and CDR2 FQGNSA. Trimming cost V 4 bases and J 8 bases, with 14 bases left between them. The CDR3 contains 13 residues. The CDR3: CASSSRPFGGYTF. CDR3 nucleotides: TGTGCCAGCAGCTCCAGGCCTTTCGGGGGCTACACCTTC.

The chain recombines TRBV18 with TRBJ2-5, with 11 bases matching TRBD2. The CDR3 covers 16 residues. CDR1 KGHSH and CDR2 LQKENI come from the germline V gene. The J segment lost 5 bases and the V segment lost 3 bases, leaving 8 bases of the junction unmatched. Written as DNA, the CDR3 is TGTGCCAGCTCACCTCGTATACTAGCGGGAGTGGAGACCCAGTACTTC. Translated: CASSPRILAGVETQYF.

The V call is TRBV5-4, the J call TRBJ1-1; D uncertain. The germline V and J ends were trimmed by 4 bases and 0 bases, with 7 bases remaining between them. CDR1 is SGHNT and CDR2 is YYREEE in the germline V gene (reference sequence). CDR3 length: 13 amino acids. The CDR3 loop reads CASSRVLNTEAFF. DNA for the CDR3: TGTGCCAGCAGCCGGGTCTTGAACACTGAAGCTTTCTTT.

The rearrangement joins TRBV28 to TRBJ1-5; D possibly corresponds to TRBD1 (6 bases). Trimming cost V 2 bases and J 4 bases, with 12 bases left between them. CDR3 length equals 15 residues. The germline CDR1 and CDR2 sequences are MDHEN and SYDVKM. The CDR3 reads CASSLTHTGNQPQHF. The CDR3 coding sequence is TGTGCCAGCAGTTTAACCCACACAGGGAATCAGCCCCAGCATTTT.

This clone is a singleton in its sample. The chain uses TRBV18 and TRBJ2-7; a possible D gene is TRBD2 (6 bases). The CDR3 spans 12 residues. The germline gives CDR1 KGHSH, CDR2 LQKENI. V dropped 4 bases and J dropped 2 bases, with 6 bases sitting between them. The CDR3 is CASSRGAYEQYF. The CDR3, as DNA: TGTGCCAGCTCACGGGGGGCCTACGAGCAGTACTTC.

CDR3 in DNA: TGTGCCAGCAGCGGAGGACAAGACCAAGAGACCCAGTACTTC. Residues: CASSGGQDQETQYF. This rearrangement joins TRBV5-6 to TRBJ2-5; either TRBD1 or TRBD2 may fit D (5 bases each). Germline assignment: CDR1 SGHDT and CDR2 YYEEEE. The CDR3 covers 14 residues. V was shortened by 4 bases and J by 0 bases, with 10 bases between the two germline ends.

The rearrangement links TRBV7-9 to TRBJ2-7, with 9 bases lining up with TRBD2. Germline V CDR1 and CDR2: SEHNR, FQNEAQ (reference sequence). The V and J ends lost 1 base and 1 base, in that order; junction bases with no gene match: 2. This CDR3 has 15 amino acids. The CDR3 loop reads CASSLDLAGSYEQYF. As DNA, the CDR3 is TGTGCCAGCAGCTTAGACCTAGCGGGGTCCTACGAGCAGTACTTC.

J is TRBJ2-3 and V is TRBV9, with 10 bases lining up with TRBD1. The CDR3 runs 15 residues. J was trimmed by 4 bases and V by 1 base; bases with no gene match: 3. Per the germline V gene, CDR1 is SGDLS and CDR2 is YYNGEE. The CDR3 bases are TGTGCCAGCAGCGTAAGGGACAGGGGACCAGATACGCAGTATTTT. It encodes CASSVRDRGPDTQYF.

The V gene is TRBV5-1, the J gene TRBJ2-7; TRBD1 agrees at 7 bases. This CDR3 has 12 amino acids. The germline gives CDR1 SGHRS, CDR2 YFSETQ. The V segment lost 4 bases and the J segment 6 bases; nucleotides outside the gene matches: 4. The CDR3 sequence is CASSPTGVEQYF. The CDR3 DNA sequence: TGCGCCAGCAGCCCAACAGGGGTCGAGCAGTACTTC.